This T cell receptor beta chain was identified during a study of cytomegalovirus exposure and HLA in healthy donors. PCR was performed using 60 Vbeta and 13 Jbeta primers. Profiling relied on immunoSEQ multiplex PCR, and the TCRdb table lists in-frame clones only, not all of them. The repertoire holds roughly 160,000 clones, with over 80% as singletons. What was sequenced was PBMCs. This TCR was sampled from a boy aged 2 to 9 in good health and CMV-seronegative.

CDR3 DNA: TGTGCCAGCAGCTGGGACAGGCTGGAGACCCAGTACTTC. Residues: CASSWDRLETQYF. The chain recombines TRBV5-6 with TRBJ2-5; TRBD1 agrees at 8 bases. The CDR3 is 13 residues long. In germline, CDR1 is SGHDT, CDR2 YYEEEE. J gave up 5 bases and V 3 bases, and 3 bases lay outside the gene matches. The variable domain in full, with the rest retrieved from reference TRBV5-6 and TRBJ2-5, is DAGVTQSPTHLIKTRGQQVTLRCSPKSGHDTVSWYQQALGQGPQFIFQYYEEEERQRGNFPDRFSGHQFPNYSSELNVNALLLGDSALYLCASSWDRLETQYFGPGTRLLVL.